This T cell receptor beta chain derives from a study of neurological immune-mediated disorders. The CDR3 is 15 amino acids. V lost 6 bases to trimming and J lost 8 bases; unmatched junction nucleotides: 14. The germline gives CDR1 SEHNR, CDR2 FQNEAQ (reference sequence). The method for making cDNA was 5'RACE, and it used 10-nucleotide random UMIs. TCRdb itself ran the 5' RACE reads through MiXCR, one entry per CDR3 protein. The table includes about 50,000 distinct CDR3 sequences, about 3.7% detected once. This clonotype was recorded at least ten times. The chain employs TRBV7-9 and TRBJ1-2, with 8 positions matching TRBD1. This clonotype was sampled from a man aged 40-49 years with multiple sclerosis. Sequencing input: PBMCs. CDR3 nucleotides: TGTGCCAGCAGATCCGGGACAGGAGGTTTTTGGGGCTACACCTTC. Its protein is CASRSGTGGFWGYTF.